This passage covers 29 T cell receptor beta chains from one sample sequenced in a study of blood T cell repertoires in COVID-19. Generated by immunoSEQ multiplex PCR, the TCRdb table keeps only in-frame clones and is missing some. This sample yields roughly 68,000 clones, of which 70% to 85% are seen a single time; about 16% belongs to the top ten. Sequencing was performed on peripheral blood. The receptors were sampled from a man aged 80 or over with active COVID-19.

V and J are TRBV6-6 and TRBJ2-1; 7 nucleotides match TRBD1. The length of the CDR3 is 14 residues. J gave up 9 bases and V 4 bases, and 9 bases lay outside the gene matches. CDR1 MNHNY and CDR2 SVGAGI come from the germline V gene (reference sequence). The CDR3 loop is CASSSTGLEGEQFF. The CDR3 DNA reads TGTGCCAGCAGTTCGACAGGGCTTGAGGGTGAGCAGTTCTTC.

This sequence joins TRBV7-9 and TRBJ1-4, with a possible D match to TRBD1 (6 bases). This CDR3 comprises 17 residues. Germline V CDR1 and CDR2: SEHNR, FQNEAQ (reference sequence). The V end lost 4 bases, the J end lost 4 bases, and 19 bases lay between the germline ends. In DNA, the CDR3 is TGTGCCAGCAGCTCAGTCCTAATACAGGGTTTTAATGAAAAACTGTTTTTT. It codes for CASSSVLIQGFNEKLFF.

This clone showed up just a few times. This rearrangement joins TRBV7-9 to TRBJ2-3; D is ambiguous. From germline, CDR1 is SEHNR and CDR2 FQNEAQ (reference sequence). CDR3 length: 13 amino acids. The germline V and J ends were trimmed by 6 bases and 4 bases, with 11 bases remaining between them. The CDR3 DNA follows: TGTGCCAGCAGGACGGGTGTCTCAGATACGCAGTATTTT. Translated: CASRTGVSDTQYF.

The chain links TRBV19 to TRBJ1-1; D may be TRBD1 (6 bases). Germline V gene data show CDR1 as LNHDA and CDR2 as SQIVND (reference sequence). V lost 9 bases and J 6 bases, leaving 17 bases between the germline ends. The CDR3 spans 13 residues. The CDR3 DNA follows: TGTGCCAGCCGAACTCAGGGGTTCGCTGAAGCTTTCTTT. Translation: CASRTQGFAEAFF. The complete variable domain, with remaining parts taken from reference TRBV19 and TRBJ1-1, reads DGGITQSPKYLFRKEGQNVTLSCEQNLNHDAMYWYRQDPGQGLRLIYYSQIVNDFQKGDIAEGYSVSREKKESFPLTVTSAQKNPTAFYLCASRTQGFAEAFFGQGTRLTVV.

The V call is TRBV11-2, the J call TRBJ2-2; D ambiguous. CDR3 length equals 15 residues. V shed 6 bases and J shed 3 bases, with 14 bases lying between them. Germline V gives CDR1 SGHAT, CDR2 FQNNGV. CDR3 nucleotide sequence: TGTGCCAGCAGTATAGGTCTGACTCACACCGGGGAGCTGTTTTTT. This gives the protein CASSIGLTHTGELFF.

A single count supports this clone. The chain employs TRBV28 and TRBJ1-6; perhaps TRBD1 as D (5 bases). Germline-derived CDR1 and CDR2 are MDHEN and SYDVKM. This CDR3 is built from 14 residues. The V end lost 6 bases, the J end lost 6 bases, and 12 bases lay between the germline ends. The CDR3 DNA sequence: TGTGCCAGCAGCTTGACAGAATTTAATTCACCCCTCCACTTT. It is translated as CASSLTEFNSPLHF. Using reference TRBV28 and TRBJ1-6 for the parts outside the CDR3, the full variable domain is DVKVTQSSRYLVKRTGEKVFLECVQDMDHENMFWYRQDPGLGLRLIYFSYDVKMKEKGDIPEGYSVSREKKERFSLILESASTNQTSMYLCASSLTEFNSPLHFGNGTRLTVT.

The V call is TRBV18, the J call TRBJ1-1, with D possibly matching TRBD1 (6 bases). V lost 3 bases and J lost 1, with 9 bases in between. The CDR3 length is 14 residues. The germline CDR1 and CDR2 sequences are KGHSH and LQKENI. The CDR3 nucleotides are TGTGCCAGCTCACCCGGACAGCAGAACACTGAAGCTTTCTTT. Residues: CASSPGQQNTEAFF. The whole variable domain, filled in from reference TRBV18 and TRBJ1-1, reads NAGVMQNPRHLVRRRGQEARLRCSPMKGHSHVYWYRQLPEEGLKFMVYLQKENIIDESGMPKERFSAEFPKEGPSILRIQQVVRGDSAAYFCASSPGQQNTEAFFGQGTRLTVV.

This clone was seen once. The chain has TRBV15 and TRBJ2-4, with D perhaps TRBD1 (5 bases). Germline CDR1 reads LNHNV; CDR2 reads YYDKDF (reference sequence). The CDR3 covers 18 residues. Trimming removed 0 bases at V and 0 bases at J, with 15 bases between. CDR3 nucleotide sequence: TGTGCCACCAGCAGAGATCTACAGGACATATTAGCCAAAAACATTCAGTACTTC. Protein: CATSRDLQDILAKNIQYF.

This chain links TRBV18 with TRBJ1-1; the D gene is possibly TRBD1 (5 bases). Trimming cost V 3 bases and J 2 bases, with 13 bases left between them. CDR1 is KGHSH, CDR2 LQKENI, per germline. This CDR3 is built from 15 residues. The CDR3 sequence is CASSPPETANTEAFF. The DNA of the CDR3 is TGTGCCAGCTCACCTCCCGAGACAGCCAACACTGAAGCTTTCTTT.

The chain has TRBV2 and TRBJ2-7, with D possibly being TRBD1 (6 bases). The CDR3 length is 14 residues. The germline V and J ends were trimmed by 6 bases and 0 bases, with 12 bases remaining between them. Germline V CDR1 and CDR2: SNHLY, FYNNEI. CDR3 sequence: CASSGQRFSYEQYF. The CDR3 nucleotides read TGTGCCAGCAGCGGACAGAGATTCTCCTACGAGCAGTACTTC.

The chain uses TRBV18 and TRBJ1-2; D not certain. Germline lookup yields CDR1 KGHSH and CDR2 LQKENI. This CDR3 has 16 residues. Trimming took off 0 bases at V and 6 bases at J, with 17 bases between the two ends. The CDR3 sequence: CASSPPGVWGAHGYTF. In DNA form, the CDR3 reads TGTGCCAGCTCACCACCTGGGGTGTGGGGAGCCCATGGCTACACCTTC.

Details on this clone: One junction end does not reproduce the germline sequence, and a read error may be involved. V is TRBV28 and J is TRBJ1-2, with D unclear. CDR3 length: 13 amino acids. Germline CDR1 and CDR2: MDHEN and SYDVKM. CDR3: CAGSFPRGVGYTF. In DNA, the CDR3 is TGTGCCGGCAGTTTCCCCCGCGGGGTTGGCTACACCTTC.

This chain connects TRBV28 to TRBJ1-5, with 9 bases fitting TRBD1. There are 16 residues in the CDR3. V lost 5 bases, J lost 7 bases, and 12 bases stayed unmatched. Per the germline V gene, CDR1 is MDHEN and CDR2 is SYDVKM. In DNA form, the CDR3 reads TGTGCCAGCAGTCCGGCCGGGACAGGGATAATCCAGCCCCAGCATTTT. Encoded protein: CASSPAGTGIIQPQHF. The full variable domain, with the rest looked up from reference TRBV28 and TRBJ1-5, is DVKVTQSSRYLVKRTGEKVFLECVQDMDHENMFWYRQDPGLGLRLIYFSYDVKMKEKGDIPEGYSVSREKKERFSLILESASTNQTSMYLCASSPAGTGIIQPQHFGDGTRLSIL.

The chain employs TRBV3-1 (or the pseudogene TRBV3-2) and TRBJ2-1, with 10 bases aligning to TRBD2. This CDR3 comprises 15 residues. V was clipped by 4 bases and J by 4 bases; unmatched bases: 4. The germline V gene encodes CDR1 LGHDT and CDR2 YNNKEL (reference sequence). CDR3 sequence (DNA): TGTGCCAGCAGCCTCCTAGCGGGGGCTTACAATGAGCAGTTCTTC. It is translated as CASSLLAGAYNEQFF.

The chain employs TRBV7-2 and TRBJ1-4; maybe TRBD1 (6 bases). The germline V gene has CDR1 SGHTA and CDR2 FQGNSA. V shed 4 bases and J shed 0 bases, with 12 bases lying between them. This CDR3 is built from 16 residues. The DNA of the CDR3 is TGTGCCAGCAGCTCTATGACAGGTGCAACTAATGAAAAACTGTTTTTT. Translation: CASSSMTGATNEKLFF.

The chain employs TRBV6-2 or TRBV6-3 and TRBJ2-7; 9 bases fit TRBD1. Trimming cost V 0 bases and J 1 base; bases outside gene matches: 13. This CDR3 comprises 19 residues. Germline CDR1 MNHEY, CDR2 SVGEGT. The CDR3 spells CASSYSEIYRGLKSYEQYF. The CDR3 coding sequence is TGTGCCAGCAGTTACTCGGAAATCTACAGGGGGCTAAAGTCCTACGAGCAGTACTTC.

V and J are TRBV6-2 or TRBV6-3 and TRBJ2-7; TRBD2 aligns across 10 bases. There are 16 residues in the CDR3. Germline-derived CDR1 and CDR2 are MNHEY and SVGEGT. Losses at the gene ends were 7 bases for V and 2 bases for J; bases not matched to a gene: 11. CDR3 coding DNA: TGTGCCAGCACCCCAATTGGGACTAGCGTCACCTACGAGCAGTACTTC. Amino acid sequence: CASTPIGTSVTYEQYF.

J is TRBJ1-2 and V is TRBV7-2, with 9 bases fitting TRBD1. The CDR3 has 15 amino acids. The V gene's germline CDR1 is SGHTA and CDR2 FQGNSA. Losses at the gene ends were 5 bases for V and 6 bases for J; bases not matched to a gene: 10. The CDR3: CASSLNRGQGDGYTF. The CDR3 region has the DNA TGTGCCAGCAGCCTGAACCGGGGACAGGGAGATGGCTACACCTTC.

The chain uses TRBV7-2 and TRBJ2-2, with D hard to call. V lost 2 bases and J 0 bases, leaving 10 bases between the germline ends. Germline assignment: CDR1 SGHTA and CDR2 FQGNSA. The CDR3 runs to 16 residues. The CDR3 reads CASSLSGGANTGELFF. CDR3 nucleotide sequence: TGTGCCAGCAGCTTATCCGGCGGAGCGAACACCGGGGAGCTGTTTTTT.

In DNA, the CDR3 is TGTGCCAGCAAACAGGGTTTGAACAATGAGCAGTTCTTC. Its translation is CASKQGLNNEQFF. The chain couples TRBV5-4 to TRBJ2-1, with a weak D call TRBD1 (6 bases). CDR1 is SGHNT and CDR2 is YYREEE in the germline V gene (reference sequence). Trimming shortened V by 6 bases and J by 5 bases, and 12 bases separated the two germline ends. This CDR3 is built from 13 residues. Filled out from reference TRBV5-4 and TRBJ2-1, the complete variable domain reads ETGVTQSPTHLIKTRGQQVTLRCSSQSGHNTVSWYQQALGQGPQFIFQYYREEENGRGNFPPRFSGLQFPNYSSELNVNALELDDSALYLCASKQGLNNEQFFGPGTRLTVL.

This chain uses TRBV4-1 with TRBJ1-3; 7 bases align to TRBD1. Germline lookup yields CDR1 MGHRA and CDR2 YSYEKL. V shed 1 base and J 0 bases; nucleotides not matched to a gene: 0. This CDR3 region has 15 residues. The CDR3 region is CASSQGDSSGNTIYF. As DNA, the CDR3 is TGCGCCAGCAGCCAAGGGGACAGCTCTGGAAACACCATATATTTT.

V usage is TRBV11-2 and J usage is TRBJ2-3; 9 bases match TRBD1. V was pared by 2 bases and J by 3 bases, with 3 bases of the junction left unmatched. This CDR3 comprises 15 residues. The germline CDR1 and CDR2 sequences are SGHAT and FQNNGV. The DNA of the CDR3 is TGTGCCAGCAGCTTATGGACAGGGGAAACAGATACGCAGTATTTT. Its translation: CASSLWTGETDTQYF.

This rearrangement joins TRBV5-1 to TRBJ1-1; TRBD1 is a possible D gene (5 bases). The CDR3 has 14 amino acids. Germline loops: CDR1 SGHRS, CDR2 YFSETQ. The ends were cut back, 4 bases at V and 0 bases at J, with 10 bases in the middle. CDR3 DNA: TGCGCCAGCAGCAAAAGACAGATGAACACTGAAGCTTTCTTT. Protein: CASSKRQMNTEAFF.

The J gene is TRBJ2-1, the V gene TRBV7-2, with TRBD2 matching over 12 bases. The CDR3 runs to 16 residues. Trimming at V came to 1 base and at J to 7 bases, leaving 5 bases not matched to a gene. Germline V gene lookup returns CDR1 SGHTA and CDR2 FQGNSA. The CDR3 loop reads CASSLVASGGANEQFF. In nucleotides, the CDR3 is TGTGCCAGCAGCTTAGTTGCTAGCGGGGGGGCGAATGAGCAGTTCTTC.

This clone was counted only a few times. The chain couples TRBV18 to TRBJ2-5; D ambiguous. The CDR3 is made up of 13 amino acids. The germline V and J ends were trimmed by 5 bases and 4 bases, with 11 bases remaining between them. Germline V gene sequence: CDR1 KGHSH, CDR2 LQKENI. The CDR3 region is CASSNQARETQYF. The CDR3 DNA is TGTGCCAGCTCAAACCAGGCTCGAGAGACCCAGTACTTC.

This clone was recorded once. The gene calls are TRBV5-1 and TRBJ2-1, with D perhaps TRBD1 (5 bases). Germline assignment: CDR1 SGHRS and CDR2 YFSETQ. CDR3 length: 15 amino acids. V was pared by 5 bases and J by 0 bases, with 12 bases between. CDR3 nucleotides: TGCGCCAGCAGACCAGGGTTTAGCTCCTACAATGAGCAGTTCTTC. This encodes CASRPGFSSYNEQFF.

The CDR3 nucleotides are TGTGCCACCGCCGACTTAACTGGGTACGAGCAGTACTTC. This gives the protein CATADLTGYEQYF. The chain couples TRBV6-5 to TRBJ2-7; D gene unclear. Between the trimmed V and J ends, which lost 10 bases and 4 bases, there was a span of 17 bases. Germline CDR1 is MNHEY and CDR2 is SVGAGI. This CDR3 contains 13 residues.

The chain joins TRBV18 to TRBJ1-1, with D uncertain. In germline, CDR1 is KGHSH, CDR2 LQKENI. CDR3 length: 14 residues. V dropped 3 bases and J dropped 6 bases, with 14 bases sitting between them. Here the CDR3 DNA reads TGTGCCAGCTCACCCCGAAGCGAGAGGCCTGAAGCTTTCTTT. Protein: CASSPRSERPEAFF.

This clone has only a few counts. The sample has other DNA sequences that encode this CDR3 too. The genes are TRBV7-2 and TRBJ1-2, with unresolved D. Germline lookup yields CDR1 SGHTA and CDR2 FQGNSA. With 1 base removed from V and 2 bases from J, the gap between germline ends came to 8 bases. This CDR3 contains 14 residues. This CDR3 reads CASSLENSNYGYTF. As DNA, the CDR3 is TGTGCCAGCAGCTTAGAAAACAGCAACTATGGCTACACCTTC.